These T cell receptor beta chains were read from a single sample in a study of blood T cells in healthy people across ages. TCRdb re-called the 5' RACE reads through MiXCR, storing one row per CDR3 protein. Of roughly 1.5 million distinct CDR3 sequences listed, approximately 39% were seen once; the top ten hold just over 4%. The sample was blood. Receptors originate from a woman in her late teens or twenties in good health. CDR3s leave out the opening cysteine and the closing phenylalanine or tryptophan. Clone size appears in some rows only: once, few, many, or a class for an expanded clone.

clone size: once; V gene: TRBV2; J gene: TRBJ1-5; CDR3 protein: ASSEGTGYQPQH
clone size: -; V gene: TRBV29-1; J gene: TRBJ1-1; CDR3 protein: SVELHRGTEAF
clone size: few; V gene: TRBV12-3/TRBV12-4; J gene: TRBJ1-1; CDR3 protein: ASSLSWVEAF
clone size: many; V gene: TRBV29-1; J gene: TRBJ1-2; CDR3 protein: SVESRNYGYT
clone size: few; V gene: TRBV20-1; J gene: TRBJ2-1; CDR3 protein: SARDLSMITYNEQF
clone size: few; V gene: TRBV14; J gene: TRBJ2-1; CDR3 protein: ASSQDLGVGFYNEQF
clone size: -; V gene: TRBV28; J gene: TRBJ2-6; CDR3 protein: ASRRTGLSGANVLT
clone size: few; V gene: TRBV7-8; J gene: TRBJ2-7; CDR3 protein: ASSPWSSTGSYEQY
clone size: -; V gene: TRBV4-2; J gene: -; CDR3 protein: ASNPGGYNEQY
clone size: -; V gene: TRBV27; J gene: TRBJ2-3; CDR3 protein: ASSERQGATYTQY
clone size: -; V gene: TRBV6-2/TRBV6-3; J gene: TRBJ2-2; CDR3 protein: ASSSPLAGARGTGELF
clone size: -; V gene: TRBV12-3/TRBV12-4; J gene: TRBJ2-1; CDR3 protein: ASSFGGHNEQF
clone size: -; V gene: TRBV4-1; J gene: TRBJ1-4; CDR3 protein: ASSQQGLANEKLF
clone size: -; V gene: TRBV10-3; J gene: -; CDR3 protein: AISGLAGGFNEQY
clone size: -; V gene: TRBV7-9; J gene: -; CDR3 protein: ASSLAPGQGDSYEQY
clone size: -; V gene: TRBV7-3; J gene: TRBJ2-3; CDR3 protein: TSSGAARTDTQY
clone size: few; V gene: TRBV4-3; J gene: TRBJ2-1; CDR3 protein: ASSQEPGAYNEQF
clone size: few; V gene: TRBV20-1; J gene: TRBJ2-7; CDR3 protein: SARDQGTSSSYEQY
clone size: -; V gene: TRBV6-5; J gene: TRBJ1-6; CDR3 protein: ASGLDFDSPLH
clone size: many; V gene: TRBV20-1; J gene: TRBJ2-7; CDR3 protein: SALDRGPYEQY
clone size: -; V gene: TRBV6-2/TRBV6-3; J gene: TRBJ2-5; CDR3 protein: ASSSPAGDGETQY
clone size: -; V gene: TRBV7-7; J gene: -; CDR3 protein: ASSLTTSGRIPSPYNEQY
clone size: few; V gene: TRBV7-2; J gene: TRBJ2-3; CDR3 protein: ASRAITDTQY
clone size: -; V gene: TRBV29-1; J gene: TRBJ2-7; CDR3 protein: SGTGQAYEQY